This TCR beta chain appears in the sequencing data of a study of blood T cell repertoires in COVID-19. Study-level information: There were acute and convalescent COVID-19 samples, and they came from the United States, Italy and Spain. The cDNA or gDNA used as material had been derived from T cells, B-cell-depleted T cells, or PBMCs.

Per the study methods: Amplification from reference gene primers served as the basis for estimated nucleated cell counts. Sequencing used immunoSEQ multiplex PCR; TCRdb keeps in-frame clones, though not all of them. For V, J and clone size, that table is used; D and trimming come from the DNA. The sample shows some 160,000 clones, around four fifths of them seen only once. This CDR3 comprises 15 residues. Germline V gene lookup returns CDR1 SGHNT and CDR2 YYREEE (reference sequence). V lost 0 bases, J lost 4 bases, and 12 bases lay in between. The source material was peripheral blood. The clonotype originates from a man aged 65-85 years who had recovered from COVID-19. V gene TRBV5-4 combines with J gene TRBJ2-3, with a possible D match to TRBD1 (8 bases). CDR3 in DNA: TGTGCCAGCAGCTTGGTACAGGGGGGGGCAGATACGCAGTATTTT. It codes for CASSLVQGGADTQYF. Drawing the rest from reference TRBV5-4 and TRBJ2-3, the complete variable domain is ETGVTQSPTHLIKTRGQQVTLRCSSQSGHNTVSWYQQALGQGPQFIFQYYREEENGRGNFPPRFSGLQFPNYSSELNVNALELDDSALYLCASSLVQGGADTQYFGPGTRLTVL.